This T cell receptor beta chain stems from a study of blood T cell repertoires in COVID-19 (dated by TCRdb to 2020 to 2021). Background on the whole study: Samples from collaborators originated in the United States, Italy and Spain and spanned both the acute and convalescent phases of COVID-19. The material from the prospective study consisted of cDNA or gDNA derived from T cells, B-cell-depleted T cells, or PBMCs. Deeply sampled blood TCRbeta repertoires from subjects exposed to, actively infected with, or recovered from COVID-19 were included in the dataset. The repertoires were released in a freely available public database meant as a resource for research on the immune response to SARS-CoV-2. Samples came from the ongoing ImmuneRACE study (first 160 participants) plus 1,254 subjects from 6 global collaborators. Sample metadata almost always included a de-identified subject ID, COVID-19 status, age in years and sex. HLA class I and class II types, where available, came from metadata supplied by the sample provider rather than from assay-based typing.

What the research found in general, with its limitations: The amount of clinical and demographic metadata varied by source and participant and was provided uncurated.

Turning to this clone: What this receptor recognizes is not known. Base qualities were left out, and no much larger clone turns up one base away.

Collaborating institutions collected whole blood in K2EDTA tubes following their own protocols. For TCRbeta analysis, collaborators shipped samples in one of three forms: frozen whole blood, isolated PBMCs, or DNA extracted from either of those sample types. TCRbeta CDR3 regions were amplified from genomic DNA using the immunoSEQ Assay, a bias-controlled multiplex PCR. Per the authors' processing: Within the assay, amplification of reference gene primers was used to estimate how many nucleated cells each sample contained. To quantify the absolute abundance of each unique TCRbeta CDR3 rearrangement, sequence reads were collapsed and filtered. For each sample, productive Simpson clonality was calculated as the square root of Simpson's diversity index over productive rearrangements. Drawn from immuneACCESS, this table holds only the in-frame rearrangements with V and J called that TCRdb kept. Clones are partly lost; checked studies trace under half to an unresolved V gene and leave the rest unexplained. V, J and clone size derive from that table, while D and trimming were established from the DNA sequence. This sample comprises some 200,000 clones, 70% to 90% of them detected only once. The top ten clones comprise more than 5.5% of the sample.

The source material was peripheral blood. This sequence originates from a man aged 80 or over with acute or convalescent COVID-19.

The nucleotides read TGTGCCAGCAGTTTTATTGGGACAGGGGGTGACGAGCAGTACTTC. Translated, this gives CASSFIGTGGDEQYF. Rearrangement joined TRBV27 to TRBJ2-7, with 11 bases in between that match TRBD1. V and J are trimmed by 3 bases and 5 bases, and the gene matches miss 6 bases of the junction. In the germline V gene (reference sequence), CDR1 corresponds to MNHEY and CDR2 to SMNVEV. The CDR3 covers 15 residues, taking in both the cysteine and the phenylalanine. Of all the DNA, just the CDR3 is kept, 45 bases in frame from base 1.